This T cell receptor (beta chain) was obtained from a study of shared clonotypes between healthy human individuals. Across the whole study: Participating donors consisted of two women and a few men aged 18 to 49.

Using immunoSEQ multiplex PCR, the repertoire was profiled, and TCRdb retains in-frame clones only, with some absent. Of around 690,000 clones detected, roughly 91% appear once; the ten largest clones hold about 33%. Whole-study results and caveats: A reduction in generation probabilities was seen for non-shared clonotypes relative to those shared by all four donors.

Remarks on this clone: Antigen: not known.

All donors qualified as healthy HIV-negative adults and had experienced no recent acute infections or vaccinations. The CDR3 is made up of 21 amino acids. Trimming removed 4 bases from V and 0 bases from J, with 28 bases in between. CDR1 is SGHRS and CDR2 is YFSETQ in the germline V gene. The sequence derives from a young man in good health. Some clones in this sample may be carry-over from other donors' samples. Source material: memory CD8+ T cells from PBMCs. This sample's subset: CD45RO+ cells pooled with CCR7-negative TemRA cells. V gene TRBV5-1 combines with J gene TRBJ2-2; D may be TRBD2 (5 bases). CDR3 sequence (DNA): TGCGCCAGCAGCCCTACCCAGGTGGCTCTACTAGGACCGGCGAACACCGGGGAGCTGTTTTTT. Encoded protein: CASSPTQVALLGPANTGELFF.